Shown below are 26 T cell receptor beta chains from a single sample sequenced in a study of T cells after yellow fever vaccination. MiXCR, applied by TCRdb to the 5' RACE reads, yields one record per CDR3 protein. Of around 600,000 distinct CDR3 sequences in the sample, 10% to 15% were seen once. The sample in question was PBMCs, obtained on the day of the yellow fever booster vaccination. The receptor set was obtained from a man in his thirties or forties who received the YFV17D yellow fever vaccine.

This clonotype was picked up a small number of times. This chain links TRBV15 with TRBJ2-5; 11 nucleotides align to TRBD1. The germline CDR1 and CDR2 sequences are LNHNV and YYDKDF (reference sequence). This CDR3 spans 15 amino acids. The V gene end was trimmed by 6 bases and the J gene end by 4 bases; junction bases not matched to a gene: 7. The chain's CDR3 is CATRRTGGRGETQYF. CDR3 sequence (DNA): TGTGCCACCAGAAGGACAGGGGGCAGGGGAGAGACCCAGTACTTC. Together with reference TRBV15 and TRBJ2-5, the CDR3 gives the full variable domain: DAMVIQNPRYQVTQFGKPVTLSCSQTLNHNVMYWYQQKSSQAPKLLFHYYDKDFNNEADTPDNFQSRRPNTSFCFLDIRSPGLGDTAMYLCATRRTGGRGETQYFGPGTRLLVL.

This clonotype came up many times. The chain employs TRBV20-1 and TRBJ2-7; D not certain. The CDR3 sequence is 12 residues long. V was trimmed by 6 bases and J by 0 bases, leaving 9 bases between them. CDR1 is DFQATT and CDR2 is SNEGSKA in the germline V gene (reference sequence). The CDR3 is CSAPTSSYEQYF. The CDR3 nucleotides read TGCAGTGCCCCAACGAGCTCCTACGAGCAGTACTTC.

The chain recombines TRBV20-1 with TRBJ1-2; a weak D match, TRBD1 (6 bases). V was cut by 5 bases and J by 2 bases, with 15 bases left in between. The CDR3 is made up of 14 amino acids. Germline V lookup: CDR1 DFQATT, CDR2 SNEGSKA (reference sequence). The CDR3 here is CSASKGTGNYGYTF. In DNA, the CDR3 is TGCAGTGCTTCGAAAGGTACAGGGAACTATGGCTACACCTTC.

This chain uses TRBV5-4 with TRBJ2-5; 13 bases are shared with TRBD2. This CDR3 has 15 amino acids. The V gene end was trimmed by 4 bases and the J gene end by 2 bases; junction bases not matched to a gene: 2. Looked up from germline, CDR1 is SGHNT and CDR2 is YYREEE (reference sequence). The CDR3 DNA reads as TGTGCCAGCAGCGTGGGACTAGCGGGACAAGAGACCCAGTACTTC. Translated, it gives CASSVGLAGQETQYF.

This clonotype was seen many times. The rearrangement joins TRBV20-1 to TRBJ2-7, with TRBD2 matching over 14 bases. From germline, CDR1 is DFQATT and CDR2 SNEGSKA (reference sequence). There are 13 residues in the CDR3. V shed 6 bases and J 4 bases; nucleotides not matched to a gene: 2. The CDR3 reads CSAGTSGRYEQYF. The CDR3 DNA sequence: TGCAGTGCAGGGACTAGCGGGAGATACGAGCAGTACTTC.

The CDR3 is CSGELTSQETQYF. In DNA form, the CDR3 reads TGCAGTGGGGAACTTACTAGCCAAGAGACCCAGTACTTC. This sequence joins TRBV20-1 and TRBJ2-5, with a weak D call TRBD2 (5 bases). The CDR3 is made up of 13 amino acids. The V gene's germline CDR1 is DFQATT and CDR2 SNEGSKA (reference sequence). Trimming removed 7 bases from V and 1 base from J, with 13 bases in between.

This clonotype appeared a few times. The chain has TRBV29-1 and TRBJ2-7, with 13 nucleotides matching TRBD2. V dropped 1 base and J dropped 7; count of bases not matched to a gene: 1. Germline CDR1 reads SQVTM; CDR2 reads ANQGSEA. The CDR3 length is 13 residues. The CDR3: CSVEGLAGGEQYF. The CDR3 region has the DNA TGCAGCGTTGAAGGACTAGCGGGAGGTGAGCAGTACTTC.

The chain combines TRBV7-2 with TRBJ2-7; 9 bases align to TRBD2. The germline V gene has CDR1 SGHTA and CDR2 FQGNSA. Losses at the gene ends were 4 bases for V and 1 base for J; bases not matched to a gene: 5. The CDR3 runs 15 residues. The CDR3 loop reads CASSSNGLASYEQYF. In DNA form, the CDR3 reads TGTGCCAGCAGCTCCAACGGACTAGCGTCCTACGAGCAGTACTTC.

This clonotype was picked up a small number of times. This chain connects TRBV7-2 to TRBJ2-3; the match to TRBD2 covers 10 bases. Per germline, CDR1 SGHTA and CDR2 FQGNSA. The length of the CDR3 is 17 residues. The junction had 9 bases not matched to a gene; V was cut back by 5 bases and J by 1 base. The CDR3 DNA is TGTGCCAGCAGCCCATTTCTCCTAGCGGGGGGCACAGATACGCAGTATTTT. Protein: CASSPFLLAGGTDTQYF.

DNA for the CDR3: TGCGCCAGCAGCTTGGAAGGCAGATCCTATGGCTACACCTTC. It translates to CASSLEGRSYGYTF. V and J are TRBV5-1 and TRBJ1-2; D ambiguous. The CDR3 is 14 residues long. CDR1 and CDR2 (germline): SGHRS, YFSETQ. The ends were cut back, 0 bases at V and 4 bases at J, with 10 bases in the middle.

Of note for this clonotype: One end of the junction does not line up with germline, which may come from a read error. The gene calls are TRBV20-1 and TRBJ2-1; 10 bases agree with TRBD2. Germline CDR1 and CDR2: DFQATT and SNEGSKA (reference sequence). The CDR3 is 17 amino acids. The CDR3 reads CCARDPYSSGSSGEQFF. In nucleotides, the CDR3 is TGCTGTGCTAGAGATCCATATTCTAGCGGGAGTAGCGGTGAGCAGTTCTTC.

The CDR3 DNA follows: TGCAGCGTACTGGGACAGAACACTGAAGCTTTCTTT. It yields the protein CSVLGQNTEAFF. The chain links TRBV29-1 to TRBJ1-1; D is perhaps TRBD1 (6 bases). Between the trimmed V and J ends, which lost 6 bases and 1 base, there was a span of 9 bases. The CDR3 spans 12 residues. The V gene's germline CDR1 is SQVTM and CDR2 ANQGSEA.

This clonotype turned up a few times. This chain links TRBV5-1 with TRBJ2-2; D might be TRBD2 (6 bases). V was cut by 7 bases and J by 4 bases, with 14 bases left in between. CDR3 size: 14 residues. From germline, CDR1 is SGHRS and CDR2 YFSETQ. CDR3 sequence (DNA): TGCGCCAGCCGGGACTCCAGAGGCACCGGGGAGCTGTTTTTT. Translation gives CASRDSRGTGELFF.

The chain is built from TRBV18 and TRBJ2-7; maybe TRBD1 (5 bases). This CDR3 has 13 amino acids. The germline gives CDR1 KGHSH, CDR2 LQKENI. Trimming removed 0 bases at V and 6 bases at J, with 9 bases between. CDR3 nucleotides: TGTGCCAGCTCACCACCTTTAAGGGGCGAGCAGTACTTC. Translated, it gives CASSPPLRGEQYF.

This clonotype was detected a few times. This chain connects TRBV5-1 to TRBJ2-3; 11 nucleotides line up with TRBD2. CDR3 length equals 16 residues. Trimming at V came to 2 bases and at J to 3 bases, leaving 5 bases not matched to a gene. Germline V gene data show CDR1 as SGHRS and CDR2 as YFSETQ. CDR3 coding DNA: TGCGCCAGCAGCTTACTCACTAGCGGGAGAACAGATACGCAGTATTTT. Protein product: CASSLLTSGRTDTQYF.

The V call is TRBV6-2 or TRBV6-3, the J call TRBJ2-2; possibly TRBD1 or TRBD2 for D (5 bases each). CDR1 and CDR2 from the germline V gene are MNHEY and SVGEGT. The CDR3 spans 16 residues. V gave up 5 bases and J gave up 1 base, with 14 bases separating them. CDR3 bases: TGTGCCAGCAGTCCCCTGGGACGGCTGAACACCGGGGAGCTGTTTTTT. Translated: CASSPLGRLNTGELFF.

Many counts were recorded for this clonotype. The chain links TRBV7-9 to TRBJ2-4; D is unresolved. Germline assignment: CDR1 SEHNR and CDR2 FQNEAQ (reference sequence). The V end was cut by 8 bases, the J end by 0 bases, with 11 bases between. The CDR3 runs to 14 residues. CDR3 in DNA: TGTGCCAGCTGCCCTCACATAGCCAAAAACATTCAGTACTTC. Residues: CASCPHIAKNIQYF.

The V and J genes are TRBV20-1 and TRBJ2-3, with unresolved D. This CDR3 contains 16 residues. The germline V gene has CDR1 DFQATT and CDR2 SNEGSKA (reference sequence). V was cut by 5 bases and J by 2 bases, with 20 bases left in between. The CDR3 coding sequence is TGCAGTGCTTTAAGACGTTCTGGCGGTCCCACAGATACGCAGTATTTT. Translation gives CSALRRSGGPTDTQYF.

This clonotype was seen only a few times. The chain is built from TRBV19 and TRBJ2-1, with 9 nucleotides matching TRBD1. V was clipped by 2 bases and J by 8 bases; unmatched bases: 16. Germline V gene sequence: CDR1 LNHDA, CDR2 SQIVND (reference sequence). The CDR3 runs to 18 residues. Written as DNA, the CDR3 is TGTGCCAGTAGTATAAGGTTTCGTAGGACAGGGGCAACCGATGAGCAGTTCTTC. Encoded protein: CASSIRFRRTGATDEQFF.

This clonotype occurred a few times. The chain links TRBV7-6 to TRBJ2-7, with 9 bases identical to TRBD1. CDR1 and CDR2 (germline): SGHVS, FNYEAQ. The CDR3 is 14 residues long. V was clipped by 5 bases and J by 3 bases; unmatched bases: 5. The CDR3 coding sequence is TGTGCCAGCAGCCCAGAGACAGGGGGCTACGAGCAGTACTTC. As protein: CASSPETGGYEQYF.

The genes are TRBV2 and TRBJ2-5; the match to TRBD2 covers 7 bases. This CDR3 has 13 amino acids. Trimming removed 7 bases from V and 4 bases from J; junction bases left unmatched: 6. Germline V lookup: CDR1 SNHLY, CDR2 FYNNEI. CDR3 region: CASTRLAGETQYF. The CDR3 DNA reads TGTGCCAGCACTCGACTAGCCGGAGAGACCCAGTACTTC.

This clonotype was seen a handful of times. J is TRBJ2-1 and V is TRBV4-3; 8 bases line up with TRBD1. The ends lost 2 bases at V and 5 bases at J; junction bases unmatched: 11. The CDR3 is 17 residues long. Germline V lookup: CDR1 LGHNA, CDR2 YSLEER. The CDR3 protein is CASSQSYWTGINNEQFF. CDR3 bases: TGCGCCAGCAGCCAATCTTATTGGACAGGGATCAACAATGAGCAGTTCTTC.

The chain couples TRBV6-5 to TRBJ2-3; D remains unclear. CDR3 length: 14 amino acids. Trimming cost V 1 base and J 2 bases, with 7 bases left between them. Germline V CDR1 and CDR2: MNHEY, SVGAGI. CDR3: CASSYWADTDTQYF. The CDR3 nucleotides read TGTGCCAGCAGTTACTGGGCAGACACAGATACGCAGTATTTT.

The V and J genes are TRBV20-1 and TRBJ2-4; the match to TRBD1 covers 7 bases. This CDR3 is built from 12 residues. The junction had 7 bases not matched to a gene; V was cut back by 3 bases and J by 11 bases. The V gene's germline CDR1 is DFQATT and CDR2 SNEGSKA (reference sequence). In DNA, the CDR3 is TGCAGTGCTAGCCCGGGACAGACTTTTCAGTACTTC. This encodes CSASPGQTFQYF.

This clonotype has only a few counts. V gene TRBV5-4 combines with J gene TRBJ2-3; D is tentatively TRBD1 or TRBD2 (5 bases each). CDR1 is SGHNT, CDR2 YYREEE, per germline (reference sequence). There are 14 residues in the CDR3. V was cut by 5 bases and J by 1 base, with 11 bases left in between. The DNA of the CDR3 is TGTGCCAGCAGGGACGGGGCACGCACAGATACGCAGTATTTT. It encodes CASRDGARTDTQYF.

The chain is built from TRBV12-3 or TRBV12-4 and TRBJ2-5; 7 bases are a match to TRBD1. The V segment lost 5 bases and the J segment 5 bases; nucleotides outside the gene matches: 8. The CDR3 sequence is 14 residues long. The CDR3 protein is CASSPRGLVETQYF. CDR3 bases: TGTGCCAGCAGTCCGAGGGGGCTCGTGGAGACCCAGTACTTC.